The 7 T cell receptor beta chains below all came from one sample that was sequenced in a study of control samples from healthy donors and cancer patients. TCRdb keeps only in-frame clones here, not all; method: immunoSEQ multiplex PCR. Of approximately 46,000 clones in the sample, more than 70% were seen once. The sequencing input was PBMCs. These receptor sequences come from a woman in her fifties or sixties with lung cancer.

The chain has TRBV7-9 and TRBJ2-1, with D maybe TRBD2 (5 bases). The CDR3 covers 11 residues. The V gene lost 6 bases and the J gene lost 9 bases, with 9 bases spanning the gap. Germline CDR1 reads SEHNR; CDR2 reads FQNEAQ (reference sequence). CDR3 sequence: CASRPGSEQFF. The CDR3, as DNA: TGTGCCAGCAGGCCGGGAAGTGAGCAGTTCTTC.

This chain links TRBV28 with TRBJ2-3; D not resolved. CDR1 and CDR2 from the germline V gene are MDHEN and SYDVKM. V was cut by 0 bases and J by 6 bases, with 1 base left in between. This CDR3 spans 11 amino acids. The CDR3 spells CASSLWDTQYF. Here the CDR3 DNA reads TGTGCCAGCAGTTTATGGGATACGCAGTATTTT. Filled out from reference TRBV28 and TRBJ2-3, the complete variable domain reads DVKVTQSSRYLVKRTGEKVFLECVQDMDHENMFWYRQDPGLGLRLIYFSYDVKMKEKGDIPEGYSVSREKKERFSLILESASTNQTSMYLCASSLWDTQYFGPGTRLTVL.

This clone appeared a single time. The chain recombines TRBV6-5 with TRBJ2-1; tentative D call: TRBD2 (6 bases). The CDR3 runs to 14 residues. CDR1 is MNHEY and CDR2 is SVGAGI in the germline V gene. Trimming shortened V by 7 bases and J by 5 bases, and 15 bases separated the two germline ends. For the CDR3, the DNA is TGTGCCAGCATCGTGGGCGGGGATGACAATGAGCAGTTCTTC. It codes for CASIVGGDDNEQFF.

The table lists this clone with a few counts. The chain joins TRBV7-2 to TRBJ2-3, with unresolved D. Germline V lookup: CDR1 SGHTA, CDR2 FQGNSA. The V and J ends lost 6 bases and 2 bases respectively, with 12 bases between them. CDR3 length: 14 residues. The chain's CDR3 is CASRLGMPTDTQYF. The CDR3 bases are TGTGCCAGCAGGCTGGGGATGCCCACAGATACGCAGTATTTT.

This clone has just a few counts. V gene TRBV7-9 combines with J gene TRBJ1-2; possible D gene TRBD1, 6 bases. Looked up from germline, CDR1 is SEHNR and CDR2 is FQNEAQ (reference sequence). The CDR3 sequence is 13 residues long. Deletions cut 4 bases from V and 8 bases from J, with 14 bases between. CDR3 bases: TGTGCCAGCAGCTCTCAAAGGGGGGAAGGCTACACCTTC. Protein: CASSSQRGEGYTF.

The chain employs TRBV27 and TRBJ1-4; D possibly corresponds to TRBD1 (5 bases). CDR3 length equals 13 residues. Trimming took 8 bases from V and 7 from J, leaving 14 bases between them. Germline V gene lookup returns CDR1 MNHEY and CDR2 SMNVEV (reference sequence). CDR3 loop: CASRRGRSEKLFF. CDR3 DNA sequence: TGTGCCAGCCGCCGGGGCCGTAGTGAAAAACTGTTTTTT.

CDR3 protein: CASSQEGQDTQYF. Here the CDR3 DNA reads TGTGCCAGCAGCCAAGAAGGACAGGACACTCAGTACTTC. The rearrangement links TRBV3-1 (or the pseudogene TRBV3-2) to TRBJ2-7; 7 positions match TRBD1. This CDR3 has 13 amino acids. The germline gives CDR1 LGHDT, CDR2 YNNKEL (reference sequence). J gave up 10 bases and V 0 bases, and 6 bases lay outside the gene matches.